The clone carrying this TCR beta chain came up many times. Preparation of the TCRbeta library involved a method that used unique molecular identifiers. MiXCR, applied by TCRdb to the PCR reads, yields one record per CDR3 protein. The repertoire holds some 240,000 distinct CDR3 sequences, about 11% seen once, with approximately 2.9% in the top ten. This entry belongs to a study of T-cell reconstitution after alpha-beta-depleted transplantation in children. Trimming left V 5 bases short and J 6 bases short, with 10 bases between. The CDR3 runs 13 residues. The chain uses TRBV12-3 or TRBV12-4 and TRBJ2-2, with D unresolved. The clonotype originates from a human donor who donated a stem cell graft to a child with acute lymphoblastic leukemia. The specimen comprised PBMCs from the stem cell graft donor, sampled from the stem cell graft. The CDR3 here is CASSPSTAGELFF. CDR3 nucleotides: TGTGCCAGCAGTCCGTCGACGGCCGGGGAGCTGTTTTTT.